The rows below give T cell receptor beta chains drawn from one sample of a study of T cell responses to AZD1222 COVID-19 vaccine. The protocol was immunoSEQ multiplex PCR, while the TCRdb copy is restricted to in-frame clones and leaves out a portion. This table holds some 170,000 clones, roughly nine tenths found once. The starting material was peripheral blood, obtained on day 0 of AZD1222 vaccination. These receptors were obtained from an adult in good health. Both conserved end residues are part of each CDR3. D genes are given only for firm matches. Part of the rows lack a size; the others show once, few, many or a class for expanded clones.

CDR3aa: CASSLDKNTEAFF; CDR3nt: TGTGCCAGCAGTTTAGATAAGAACACTGAAGCTTTCTTT; d_gene: NA; abundance: NA; j_gene: TRBJ1-1; v_gene: TRBV27
CDR3aa: CAWSWEGTFWNQPQHF; CDR3nt: TGTGCCTGGAGTTGGGAGGGTACTTTTTGGAATCAGCCCCAGCATTTT; d_gene: NA; abundance: once; j_gene: TRBJ1-5; v_gene: TRBV30
CDR3aa: CASSLLQSSGGYTF; CDR3nt: TGTGCCAGCAGTTTATTACAGAGCTCGGGCGGCTACACCTTC; d_gene: NA; abundance: once; j_gene: TRBJ1-2; v_gene: TRBV28
CDR3aa: CASSLGQGRLNTEAFF; CDR3nt: TGTGCCAGCAGCTTGGGACAGGGGAGATTGAACACTGAAGCTTTCTTT; d_gene: TRBD1; abundance: NA; j_gene: TRBJ1-1; v_gene: TRBV11-2
CDR3aa: CASRPIDRGRNYGYTF; CDR3nt: TGTGCCAGCAGGCCGATAGACAGGGGGCGGAACTATGGCTACACCTTC; d_gene: TRBD1; abundance: NA; j_gene: TRBJ1-2; v_gene: TRBV5-8
CDR3aa: CASSLRQGHGYNEQFF; CDR3nt: TGTGCCAGCAGTCTGCGACAGGGCCATGGGTACAATGAGCAGTTCTTC; d_gene: TRBD1; abundance: NA; j_gene: TRBJ2-1; v_gene: TRBV28
CDR3aa: CASSGGLEQFF; CDR3nt: TGTGCCAGTAGTGGCGGACTCGAGCAGTTCTTC; d_gene: NA; abundance: NA; j_gene: TRBJ2-1; v_gene: TRBV19
CDR3aa: CATSDSGVVNNEQFF; CDR3nt: TGTGCCACCAGTGATTCCGGAGTGGTAAACAATGAGCAGTTCTTC; d_gene: NA; abundance: NA; j_gene: TRBJ2-1; v_gene: TRBV24-1
CDR3aa: CASSLAGLAYGYTF; CDR3nt: TGCGCCAGCAGCTTGGCTGGACTCGCGTATGGCTACACCTTC; d_gene: NA; abundance: NA; j_gene: TRBJ1-2; v_gene: TRBV5-1
CDR3aa: CASSVSGQPGNTIYF; CDR3nt: TGTGCCAGCAGCGTATCGGGACAGCCTGGAAACACCATATATTTT; d_gene: TRBD1; abundance: NA; j_gene: TRBJ1-3; v_gene: TRBV9
CDR3aa: CASSSEEDTGNNEQFF; CDR3nt: TGTGCCAGCAGCTCGGAGGAGGATACGGGTAACAATGAGCAGTTCTTC; d_gene: NA; abundance: NA; j_gene: TRBJ2-1; v_gene: TRBV11-2
CDR3aa: CASSSPSGRGRSYGYTF; CDR3nt: TGTGCCAGCAGTTCCCCCAGCGGCAGGGGGCGAAGCTATGGCTACACCTTC; d_gene: TRBD1; abundance: NA; j_gene: TRBJ1-2; v_gene: TRBV27
CDR3aa: CASSSNQGIVAF; CDR3nt: TGTGCCAGCAGTTCGAATCAGGGTATCGTGGCCTTC; d_gene: NA; abundance: NA; j_gene: TRBJ1-2; v_gene: TRBV27
CDR3aa: CASSQILNTEAFF; CDR3nt: TGTGCCAGCAGCCAAATCTTGAACACTGAAGCTTTCTTT; d_gene: NA; abundance: NA; j_gene: TRBJ1-1; v_gene: TRBV14
CDR3aa: CASSLTGQGLITEAFF; CDR3nt: TGTGCCAGCAGCTTAACGGGACAGGGTCTAATCACTGAAGCTTTCTTT; d_gene: TRBD1; abundance: NA; j_gene: TRBJ1-1; v_gene: TRBV7-8
CDR3aa: CASSQEVGGRSPYGYTF; CDR3nt: TGCGCCAGCAGCCAAGAAGTGGGTGGCCGGTCGCCCTATGGCTACACCTTC; d_gene: NA; abundance: NA; j_gene: TRBJ1-2; v_gene: TRBV4-3
CDR3aa: CAISESIGGPNTGELFF; CDR3nt: TGTGCCATCAGTGAGTCGATAGGCGGGCCGAACACCGGGGAGCTGTTTTTT; d_gene: NA; abundance: NA; j_gene: TRBJ2-2; v_gene: TRBV10-3
CDR3aa: CASSLGPNSNQPQHF; CDR3nt: TGCGCCAGCAGCTTGGGGCCCAATAGCAATCAGCCCCAGCATTTT; d_gene: NA; abundance: NA; j_gene: TRBJ1-5; v_gene: TRBV5-1
CDR3aa: CASSFAGQETQYF; CDR3nt: TGTGCCAGCAGTTTCGCGGGGCAAGAGACCCAGTACTTC; d_gene: NA; abundance: NA; j_gene: TRBJ2-5; v_gene: TRBV28
CDR3aa: CATGDTYRETQYF; CDR3nt: TGTGCCACTGGGGACACCTATAGGGAGACCCAGTACTTC; d_gene: NA; abundance: NA; j_gene: TRBJ2-5; v_gene: TRBV28
CDR3aa: CSVDPRQIGAFF; CDR3nt: TGCAGCGTTGACCCTCGACAGATCGGGGCTTTCTTT; d_gene: NA; abundance: once; j_gene: TRBJ1-1; v_gene: TRBV29-1
CDR3aa: CASSRGAPSTGELFF; CDR3nt: TGTGCCAGCAGCCGGGGAGCCCCGAGCACCGGGGAGCTGTTTTTT; d_gene: NA; abundance: NA; j_gene: TRBJ2-2; v_gene: TRBV5-6
CDR3aa: CASSSPVPFRAYEQYF; CDR3nt: TGTGCCAGCAGTTCCCCAGTCCCGTTCAGGGCCTACGAGCAGTACTTC; d_gene: NA; abundance: once; j_gene: TRBJ2-7; v_gene: TRBV28
CDR3aa: CASSLDLNTEAFF; CDR3nt: TGCGCCAGCAGCTTGGACCTAAACACTGAAGCTTTCTTT; d_gene: NA; abundance: NA; j_gene: TRBJ1-1; v_gene: TRBV4-3
CDR3aa: CASSQGSQPQHF; CDR3nt: TGTGCCAGCAGCCAGGGGTCTCAGCCCCAGCATTTT; d_gene: NA; abundance: NA; j_gene: TRBJ1-5; v_gene: TRBV16
CDR3aa: CASSQLGTAEQFF; CDR3nt: TGCGCCAGCAGCCAATTGGGGACTGCAGAGCAGTTCTTC; d_gene: NA; abundance: NA; j_gene: TRBJ2-1; v_gene: TRBV4-3
CDR3aa: CASSKQGLAYGQYF; CDR3nt: TGTGCCAGTAGTAAACAGGGATTGGCCTACGGGCAGTACTTC; d_gene: NA; abundance: NA; j_gene: TRBJ2-7; v_gene: TRBV19
CDR3aa: CASSPLLTGELFF; CDR3nt: TGTGCCAGCAGCCCCCTACTGACCGGGGAGCTGTTTTTT; d_gene: NA; abundance: NA; j_gene: TRBJ2-2; v_gene: TRBV7-3
CDR3aa: CASSPRGTWTATGTDTQYF; CDR3nt: TGCGCCAGCAGCCCCAGAGGGACTTGGACGGCAACTGGCACAGATACGCAGTATTTT; d_gene: NA; abundance: NA; j_gene: TRBJ2-3; v_gene: TRBV5-1
CDR3aa: CASRRTGAEAFF; CDR3nt: TGTGCCAGTCGACGGACGGGGGCTGAAGCTTTCTTT; d_gene: NA; abundance: NA; j_gene: TRBJ1-1; v_gene: TRBV27
CDR3aa: CASSLADRGPLMNTEAFF; CDR3nt: TGTGCCAGCAGCTTAGCGGACAGGGGTCCCCTAATGAACACTGAAGCTTTCTTT; d_gene: TRBD1; abundance: once; j_gene: TRBJ1-1; v_gene: TRBV7-9
CDR3aa: CASSSSDRVNTEAFF; CDR3nt: TGTGCCAGCAGCTCATCAGACAGGGTGAACACTGAAGCTTTCTTT; d_gene: TRBD1; abundance: NA; j_gene: TRBJ1-1; v_gene: TRBV13
CDR3aa: CASSLSSGGTNTGELFF; CDR3nt: TGTGCCAGCAGCTTAAGCAGCGGGGGCACAAACACCGGGGAGCTGTTTTTT; d_gene: TRBD2; abundance: NA; j_gene: TRBJ2-2; v_gene: TRBV7-8
CDR3aa: CASSLRGAILSPLHF; CDR3nt: TGTGCCAGCAGCTTGCGGGGCGCAATATTGTCACCCCTCCACTTT; d_gene: NA; abundance: once; j_gene: TRBJ1-6; v_gene: TRBV5-6
CDR3aa: CASSLHQLDRANTEAFF; CDR3nt: TGTGCCAGCAGTTTACATCAATTAGACAGGGCGAACACTGAAGCTTTCTTT; d_gene: TRBD1; abundance: NA; j_gene: TRBJ1-1; v_gene: TRBV27
CDR3aa: CASSPLAGGLTGQETQYF; CDR3nt: TGTGCCAGCAGCCCACTAGCGGGGGGGCTTACGGGACAAGAGACCCAGTACTTC; d_gene: TRBD2; abundance: NA; j_gene: TRBJ2-5; v_gene: TRBV6-2/TRBV6-3
CDR3aa: CASSLLDRATGELFF; CDR3nt: TGTGCCAGCAGTTTATTGGACAGGGCAACCGGGGAGCTGTTTTTT; d_gene: TRBD1; abundance: NA; j_gene: TRBJ2-2; v_gene: TRBV28
CDR3aa: CASSLGGWEPGEKLFF; CDR3nt: TGTGCCAGCAGCTTAGGGGGGTGGGAGCCAGGGGAAAAACTGTTTTTT; d_gene: NA; abundance: NA; j_gene: TRBJ1-4; v_gene: TRBV7-2
CDR3aa: CASRRTGGNQPQHF; CDR3nt: TGTGCCAGCAGAAGGACAGGGGGCAATCAGCCCCAGCATTTT; d_gene: TRBD1; abundance: NA; j_gene: TRBJ1-5; v_gene: TRBV28
CDR3aa: CASFRDRGRGETQYF; CDR3nt: TGTGCCAGCTTTCGGGACAGGGGGCGAGGAGAGACCCAGTACTTC; d_gene: TRBD1; abundance: NA; j_gene: TRBJ2-5; v_gene: TRBV2
CDR3aa: CAWSRVSRASSYNEQFF; CDR3nt: TGTGCCTGGAGTAGGGTTTCTCGGGCCAGCTCCTACAATGAGCAGTTCTTC; d_gene: NA; abundance: NA; j_gene: TRBJ2-1; v_gene: TRBV30
CDR3aa: CASSFERATKETQYF; CDR3nt: TGTGCCAGCAGCTTTGAGCGGGCGACCAAAGAGACCCAGTACTTC; d_gene: NA; abundance: NA; j_gene: TRBJ2-5; v_gene: TRBV7-2
CDR3aa: CASRKYEQYF; CDR3nt: TGTGCCAGCAGGAAGTACGAGCAGTACTTC; d_gene: NA; abundance: NA; j_gene: TRBJ2-7; v_gene: TRBV2
CDR3aa: CASSLTPRNTEAFF; CDR3nt: TGTGCCAGCAGTTTAACGCCGCGAAACACTGAAGCTTTCTTT; d_gene: NA; abundance: NA; j_gene: TRBJ1-1; v_gene: TRBV28
CDR3aa: CASSASFYGYTF; CDR3nt: TGTGCCAGCAGCGCCAGCTTCTATGGCTACACCTTC; d_gene: NA; abundance: NA; j_gene: TRBJ1-2; v_gene: TRBV2
CDR3aa: CASSLDQGAETQYF; CDR3nt: TGCGCCAGCAGCTTGGATCAGGGGGCAGAGACCCAGTACTTC; d_gene: TRBD1; abundance: NA; j_gene: TRBJ2-5; v_gene: TRBV5-1
CDR3aa: CASSLGNRVNTEAFF; CDR3nt: TGCGCCAGCAGCCTCGGCAACAGGGTGAACACTGAAGCTTTCTTT; d_gene: NA; abundance: once; j_gene: TRBJ1-1; v_gene: TRBV4-3
CDR3aa: CASSVAPGESEETQYF; CDR3nt: TGTGCCAGCAGTGTAGCCCCCGGGGAGTCGGAAGAGACCCAGTACTTC; d_gene: NA; abundance: NA; j_gene: TRBJ2-5; v_gene: TRBV2
CDR3aa: CATSRDRRAGTRSGANVLTF; CDR3nt: TGTGCCACCAGCAGAGATCGAAGAGCAGGGACGCGCTCTGGGGCCAACGTCCTGACTTTC; d_gene: NA; abundance: NA; j_gene: TRBJ2-6; v_gene: TRBV15
CDR3aa: CASSHRGLTNEKLFF; CDR3nt: TGTGCCAGCAGCCACAGGGGGCTCACTAATGAAAAACTGTTTTTT; d_gene: TRBD1; abundance: NA; j_gene: TRBJ1-4; v_gene: TRBV2
CDR3aa: CATGGGGNEQFF; CDR3nt: TGTGCCACCGGGGGCGGGGGTAATGAGCAGTTCTTC; d_gene: NA; abundance: NA; j_gene: TRBJ2-1; v_gene: TRBV10-3
CDR3aa: CASRLADSYNEQFF; CDR3nt: TGTGCCAGCAGGCTAGCGGACTCCTACAATGAGCAGTTCTTC; d_gene: TRBD2; abundance: NA; j_gene: TRBJ2-1; v_gene: TRBV25-1
CDR3aa: CASSLRAQRGLNTEAFF; CDR3nt: TGTGCCAGCAGCTTACGGGCCCAAAGGGGACTGAACACTGAAGCTTTCTTT; d_gene: NA; abundance: NA; j_gene: TRBJ1-1; v_gene: TRBV7-2
CDR3aa: CASRRGIYYGYTF; CDR3nt: TGTGCCAGCAGAAGGGGCATCTACTATGGCTACACCTTC; d_gene: NA; abundance: NA; j_gene: TRBJ1-2; v_gene: TRBV27
CDR3aa: CASSEGVTDTQYF; CDR3nt: TGCGCCAGCAGTGAGGGGGTCACAGATACGCAGTATTTT; d_gene: NA; abundance: NA; j_gene: TRBJ2-3; v_gene: TRBV10-1